Each of the 18 T cell receptor beta chains below was sequenced from the same sample in a study of T cells after yellow fever vaccination. A single record per CDR3 protein comes from TCRdb applying MiXCR to the 5' RACE reads. The top ten clones hold about 3% of a sample with a few hundred thousand distinct CDR3 sequences, around 10% of them seen once. The material sequenced was CD4+ T cells sorted from PBMCs, taken 5 days after the yellow fever booster vaccination. These receptors were collected from a man between 18 and 29 years old who received the YFV17D yellow fever vaccine.

The chain employs TRBV20-1 and TRBJ1-1; the D gene is possibly TRBD1 (6 bases). The CDR3 consists of 18 residues. Germline CDR1 is DFQATT and CDR2 is SNEGSKA (reference sequence). Deletions cut 0 bases from V and 4 bases from J, with 24 bases between. The CDR3: CSARDQGGASRVGTEAFF. CDR3 nucleotides: TGCAGTGCTAGAGATCAAGGGGGGGCCAGCAGGGTCGGCACTGAAGCTTTCTTT.

This clonotype was detected many times. The chain joins TRBV5-1 to TRBJ2-3; TRBD2 aligns across 14 bases. The CDR3 length is 16 residues. Germline CDR1 is SGHRS and CDR2 is YFSETQ. Losses at the gene ends were 3 bases for V and 4 bases for J; bases not matched to a gene: 4. CDR3 sequence (DNA): TGCGCCAGCAGCTCCCGGACTAGCGGGGGGTCAGATACGCAGTATTTT. This codes for CASSSRTSGGSDTQYF.

This clonotype was recorded at least ten times. V and J are TRBV18 and TRBJ1-5, with 10 bases that match TRBD1. The germline gives CDR1 KGHSH, CDR2 LQKENI. The trim removed 3 bases at V and 4 bases at J, leaving 3 bases unmatched. The CDR3 sequence is 15 residues long. CDR3 in amino acids: CASSPDRGKNQPQHF. The CDR3 DNA reads as TGTGCCAGCTCACCGGACAGGGGGAAGAATCAGCCCCAGCATTTT.

The rearrangement joins TRBV11-3 to TRBJ1-1, with D possibly being TRBD1 (5 bases). CDR1 SGHNT and CDR2 YENEEA come from the germline V gene. The CDR3 consists of 13 residues. Trimming pared 5 bases from V and 8 bases from J, leaving 15 bases between. CDR3 sequence reads: CASSINAGTEAFF. The CDR3 nucleotides read TGTGCCAGCAGCATAAACGCCGGGACCGAAGCTTTCTTT.

The chain employs TRBV5-1 and TRBJ1-1; D unresolved. Between the trimmed V and J ends, which lost 0 bases and 1 base, there was a span of 7 bases. Germline-derived CDR1 and CDR2 are SGHRS and YFSETQ. CDR3 length: 14 residues. CDR3 DNA sequence: TGCGCCAGCAGCTTGGAGGGCCGGAACACTGAAGCTTTCTTT. Residues: CASSLEGRNTEAFF.

The chain carries TRBV5-1 and TRBJ2-3; a possible D gene is TRBD1 (5 bases). The CDR3 runs 14 residues. V was shortened by 2 bases and J by 2 bases, with 9 bases between the two germline ends. CDR1 is SGHRS and CDR2 is YFSETQ in the germline V gene. The DNA of the CDR3 is TGCGCCAGCAGCTTCCCAGGGATCACAGATACGCAGTATTTT. Translating it yields CASSFPGITDTQYF.

This clonotype was counted between two and nine times. The genes are TRBV20-1 and TRBJ1-6, with TRBD1 matching 7 bases. The CDR3 extends over 13 amino acids. The ends lost 5 bases at V and 6 bases at J; junction bases unmatched: 4. From germline, CDR1 is DFQATT and CDR2 SNEGSKA (reference sequence). CDR3 sequence reads: CSAPGTANSPLHF. The CDR3 DNA reads as TGCAGTGCTCCCGGGACAGCTAATTCACCCCTCCACTTT.

This clonotype was found a few times. The rearrangement links TRBV7-9 to TRBJ2-1, with TRBD1 matching over 7 bases. CDR1 and CDR2 from the germline V gene are SEHNR and FQNEAQ (reference sequence). The V segment lost 1 base and the J segment 12 bases; nucleotides outside the gene matches: 15. This CDR3 is built from 16 residues. CDR3 DNA sequence: TGTGCCAGCAGCTTAGTCCTCACAGGGGCCCACCTCTGGCAGTTCTTC. Translating gives CASSLVLTGAHLWQFF.

The genes are TRBV27 and TRBJ2-5; maybe TRBD2 (6 bases). The V end lost 1 base, the J end lost 3 bases, and 15 bases lay between the germline ends. This CDR3 contains 16 residues. The germline V gene encodes CDR1 MNHEY and CDR2 SMNVEV (reference sequence). For the CDR3, the DNA is TGTGCCAGCAGTTTATGGGCAGCGGGTAGCGAAGAGACCCAGTACTTC. Protein: CASSLWAAGSEETQYF.

This chain links TRBV5-4 with TRBJ2-2; the D gene could be TRBD1 or TRBD2 (6 bases each). The CDR3 sequence is 17 residues long. Germline loops: CDR1 SGHNT, CDR2 YYREEE (reference sequence). The ends were cut back, 3 bases at V and 1 base at J, with 16 bases in the middle. CDR3 nucleotides: TGTGCCAGCAGCTCCTTCATGGGGGGCTGGAACACCGGGGAGCTGTTTTTT. Its translation: CASSSFMGGWNTGELFF.

This clonotype was observed a few times. This chain links TRBV4-1 with TRBJ2-2; 7 nucleotides line up with TRBD2. This CDR3 is built from 15 residues. Per the germline V gene, CDR1 is MGHRA and CDR2 is YSYEKL. V shed 3 bases, J shed 1 base, and the junction held 2 bases outside the gene matches. CDR3 sequence: CASSQTGGNTGELFF. The CDR3 DNA reads TGCGCCAGCAGCCAGACGGGGGGGAACACCGGGGAGCTGTTTTTT.

The chain joins TRBV29-1 to TRBJ1-1, with TRBD1 as a possible D gene (5 bases). The CDR3 spans 14 residues. Germline V gives CDR1 SQVTM, CDR2 ANQGSEA. With 2 bases removed from V and 2 bases from J, the gap between germline ends came to 12 bases. CDR3 loop: CSVERWGSNTEAFF. The CDR3 bases are TGCAGCGTTGAAAGATGGGGCTCCAACACTGAAGCTTTCTTT.

This clonotype was seen a few times. This sequence joins TRBV4-1 and TRBJ2-5, with TRBD1 matching over 7 bases. This CDR3 has 15 residues. Germline CDR1 is MGHRA and CDR2 is YSYEKL. V was pared by 2 bases and J by 5 bases, with 8 bases of the junction left unmatched. CDR3 coding DNA: TGCGCCAGCAGCCAATCTGACAGGGTCGGTGAGACCCAGTACTTC. Translating it yields CASSQSDRVGETQYF.

V and J are TRBV6-6 and TRBJ1-4; D is undetermined. With 2 bases removed from V and 5 bases from J, the gap between germline ends came to 6 bases. Germline V lookup: CDR1 MNHNY, CDR2 SVGAGI (reference sequence). CDR3 length equals 13 residues. CDR3 bases: TGTGCCAGCAGTTACGGATGGAATGAAAAACTGTTTTTT. As protein: CASSYGWNEKLFF.

Ten or more counts support this clonotype. This rearrangement joins TRBV10-3 to TRBJ2-1, with TRBD2 matching over 10 bases. Germline V gene data show CDR1 as ENHRY and CDR2 as SYGVKD. There are 16 residues in the CDR3. Trimming cost V 3 bases and J 10 bases; bases outside gene matches: 12. CDR3 sequence: CAISELERGGRREQFF. In DNA, the CDR3 is TGTGCCATCAGTGAACTCGAGCGGGGGGGCCGACGGGAGCAGTTCTTC.

The sample holds a few counts of this clonotype. The chain links TRBV5-1 to TRBJ2-3; perhaps TRBD2 as D (6 bases). Germline V lookup: CDR1 SGHRS, CDR2 YFSETQ. V shed 2 bases and J shed 2 bases, with 18 bases lying between them. The CDR3 is 17 residues long. The CDR3 region has the DNA TGCGCCAGCAGCTTTGGTAGCGGCTCAACCGTCACAGATACGCAGTATTTT. It translates to CASSFGSGSTVTDTQYF.

V and J are TRBV7-3 and TRBJ2-3; D ambiguous. The V end lost 1 base, the J end lost 2 bases, and 7 bases lay between the germline ends. The CDR3 has 14 residues. Germline V gene data show CDR1 as SGHTA and CDR2 as FQGTGA. CDR3 in amino acids: CASSLNTPTDTQYF. In nucleotides, the CDR3 is TGTGCCAGCAGCTTAAATACCCCCACAGATACGCAGTATTTT. The whole variable domain, remainder taken from reference TRBV7-3 and TRBJ2-3, is GAGVSQTPSNKVTEKGKYVELRCDPISGHTALYWYRQSLGQGPEFLIYFQGTGAADDSGLPNDRFFAVRPEGSVSTLKIQRTERGDSAVYLCASSLNTPTDTQYFGPGTRLTVL.

This clonotype has at least ten counts. This sequence joins TRBV7-2 and TRBJ2-3; D unclear. Trimming removed 5 bases from V and 5 bases from J, with 11 bases in between. Germline V gene lookup returns CDR1 SGHTA and CDR2 FQGNSA. This CDR3 spans 13 amino acids. The CDR3 is CASSPDQIDTQYF. In DNA, the CDR3 is TGTGCCAGCAGCCCAGACCAGATAGATACGCAGTATTTT.